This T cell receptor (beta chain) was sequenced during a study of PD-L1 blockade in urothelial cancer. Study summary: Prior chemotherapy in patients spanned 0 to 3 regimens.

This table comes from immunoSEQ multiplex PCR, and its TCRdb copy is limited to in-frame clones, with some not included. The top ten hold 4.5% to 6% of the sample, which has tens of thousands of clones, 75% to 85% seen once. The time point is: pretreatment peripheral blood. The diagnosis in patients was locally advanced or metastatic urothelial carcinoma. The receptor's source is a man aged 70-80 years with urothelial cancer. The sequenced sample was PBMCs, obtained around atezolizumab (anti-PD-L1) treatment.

DNA of the CDR3: TGTGCCAGCAGTTCCCCCTGGGGGCCGGGCTATAGCAATCAGCCCCAGCATTTT. Amino acids: CASSSPWGPGYSNQPQHF. V is TRBV28 and J is TRBJ1-5, with a possible D match to TRBD1 (6 bases). Germline CDR1 and CDR2: MDHEN and SYDVKM. This CDR3 spans 18 amino acids. Deletions cut 4 bases from V and 0 bases from J, with 19 bases between.